Listed here are 21 T cell receptor beta chains from one sample, sequenced in a study of Ad26.COV2.S vaccination and SARS-CoV-2 variants. Indicated treatment: 15 to 20 received Ad26.COV2.S at low or high dose, single or two shots; about 5 received placebo; per-sample allocation not given. Material that was analyzed had been drawn on day 63 after the first vaccine or placebo injection. Profiled with immunoSEQ multiplex PCR; TCRdb holds only in-frame clones, not every one. The table includes about 220,000 clones, 88% detected once. The material was peripheral blood, obtained in a trial of Ad26.COV2.S vaccine versus placebo. The receptors were sampled from a person between 18 and 65 years old who received the Ad26.COV2.S COVID-19 vaccine or a placebo.

The chain uses TRBV7-9 and TRBJ2-5, with TRBD1 identical over 7 bases. V was pared by 2 bases and J by 2 bases, with 5 bases of the junction left unmatched. This CDR3 is 15 amino acids long. The germline V gene encodes CDR1 SEHNR and CDR2 FQNEAQ (reference sequence). The CDR3 loop reads CASSLLGTDQETQYF. The CDR3 nucleotides read TGTGCCAGCAGCTTACTAGGGACAGATCAAGAGACCCAGTACTTC.

This clone appeared a few times. The chain joins TRBV28 to TRBJ1-1, with D maybe TRBD1 (6 bases). There are 14 residues in the CDR3. CDR1 is MDHEN, CDR2 SYDVKM, per germline. Trimming took 4 bases from V and 0 from J, leaving 9 bases between them. Here the CDR3 reads CASSSGALNTEAFF. CDR3 DNA sequence: TGTGCCAGCAGTTCAGGGGCCTTGAACACTGAAGCTTTCTTT.

This chain uses TRBV3-1 (or the pseudogene TRBV3-2) with TRBJ1-4, with 7 bases matching TRBD1. Germline loops: CDR1 LGHDT, CDR2 YNNKEL (reference sequence). The CDR3 is made up of 16 amino acids. V shed 3 bases and J 4 bases; nucleotides not matched to a gene: 8. The CDR3 bases are TGTGCCAGCAGCCAGAATACAGGGGCTTTTAATGAAAAACTGTTTTTT. It specifies CASSQNTGAFNEKLFF.

J is TRBJ2-1 and V is TRBV7-6; no clear D gene. Germline loops: CDR1 SGHVS, CDR2 FNYEAQ. The CDR3 totals 15 residues. The ends were cut back, 6 bases at V and 2 bases at J, with 14 bases in the middle. The CDR3 bases are TGTGCCAGCAGTCCAGACCCTGGGACCTACAATGAGCAGTTCTTC. The encoded protein is CASSPDPGTYNEQFF.

This clone was observed a single time. V gene TRBV19 combines with J gene TRBJ2-1; TRBD2 matches at 8 bases. The V segment lost 8 bases and the J segment 5 bases; nucleotides outside the gene matches: 11. Germline V gene data show CDR1 as LNHDA and CDR2 as SQIVND (reference sequence). The CDR3 is 15 amino acids. CDR3 coding DNA: TGTGCCAGTGGTTGGCGGGAGGCCCCCCACAATGAGCAGTTCTTC. It codes for CASGWREAPHNEQFF.

This sequence joins TRBV19 and TRBJ1-2; TRBD1 is a possible D gene (5 bases). This CDR3 region has 21 residues. Trimming stripped 6 bases from V and 0 bases from J, with 32 bases between. Germline V CDR1 and CDR2: LNHDA, SQIVND (reference sequence). The DNA of the CDR3 is TGTGCCAGTAGCAGCGATGGGGCGGTAGGGGATGGACGAGTTCCTAACTATGGCTACACCTTC. Translating it yields CASSSDGAVGDGRVPNYGYTF.

The CDR3 loop reads CASSSHSRGPYEQYF. The CDR3 bases are TGTGCCAGCAGCTCCCACAGTCGGGGTCCGTACGAGCAGTACTTC. V and J are TRBV21-1 and TRBJ2-7; the tabulated D call, TRBD2, remains unverified against the DNA. TRBV21-1 is a known pseudogene. The CDR3 has 15 residues.

This chain connects TRBV14 to TRBJ1-6; D remains ambiguous. Looked up from germline, CDR1 is SGHDN and CDR2 is FVKESK. The V end lost 2 bases, the J end lost 7 bases, and 9 bases lay between the germline ends. The CDR3 totals 14 residues. The CDR3 sequence is CASSQIRGNSPLHF. The CDR3 region has the DNA TGTGCCAGCAGCCAAATAAGAGGGAATTCACCCCTCCACTTT.

This chain uses TRBV5-5 with TRBJ2-2, with D unresolved. Trimming took 1 base from V and 7 from J, leaving 14 bases between them. The CDR3 has 15 amino acids. Germline V gene sequence: CDR1 SGHKS, CDR2 YYEKEE (reference sequence). The CDR3 coding sequence is TGTGCCAGCAGCTTGTCCGACACTTCAATCGGGGAGCTGTTTTTT. Translated: CASSLSDTSIGELFF.

DNA of the CDR3: TGTGCCAGCAGCCCTGACGGGGGGGCCAAAAACATTCAGTACTTC. Protein sequence: CASSPDGGAKNIQYF. The J gene is TRBJ2-4, the V gene TRBV7-3, with TRBD2 identical over 7 bases. Germline CDR1 is SGHTA and CDR2 is FQGTGA. J was trimmed by 1 base and V by 5 bases; bases with no gene match: 5. This CDR3 has 15 amino acids.

The sample holds one count of this clone. The gene calls are TRBV5-4 and TRBJ2-7; 8 positions match TRBD2. This CDR3 has 15 amino acids. Trimming removed 4 bases from V and 4 bases from J; junction bases left unmatched: 10. Germline V gene data show CDR1 as SGHNT and CDR2 as YYREEE (reference sequence). The chain's CDR3 is CASSREGTGSYEQYF. Written as DNA, the CDR3 is TGTGCCAGCAGCCGGGAGGGCACGGGCTCTTACGAGCAGTACTTC.

The genes are TRBV3-1 (or the pseudogene TRBV3-2) and TRBJ1-1, with 8 bases that match TRBD1. The germline gives CDR1 LGHDT, CDR2 YNNKEL (reference sequence). The CDR3 extends over 14 amino acids. The junction had 11 bases not matched to a gene; V was cut back by 5 bases and J by 9 bases. The CDR3 nucleotides read TGTGCCAGCAGCTTTGGACAGGGTGGGGTAAAAGCTTTCTTT. It specifies CASSFGQGGVKAFF.

The V gene is TRBV15, the J gene TRBJ2-3; D gene ambiguous. Germline-derived CDR1 and CDR2 are LNHNV and YYDKDF (reference sequence). The CDR3 totals 15 residues. Trimming stripped 4 bases from V and 0 bases from J, with 11 bases between. CDR3 residues: CATSNPATSTDTQYF. DNA for the CDR3: TGTGCCACCAGCAATCCAGCTACTAGCACAGATACGCAGTATTTT.

J is TRBJ1-6 and V is TRBV9; D perhaps matches TRBD1 (6 bases). The V end was cut by 2 bases, the J end by 5 bases, with 11 bases between. The CDR3 is 15 residues long. The V gene's germline CDR1 is SGDLS and CDR2 YYNGEE. This chain's CDR3 is CASSVWQGNNSPLHF. CDR3 sequence (DNA): TGTGCCAGCAGCGTTTGGCAGGGGAATAATTCACCCCTCCACTTT.

There are a few counts of this clone. J is TRBJ1-6 and V is TRBV19, with D maybe TRBD1 (5 bases). The germline gives CDR1 LNHDA, CDR2 SQIVND (reference sequence). The CDR3 loop spans 15 amino acids. Trimming stripped 7 bases from V and 4 bases from J, with 14 bases between. CDR3 nucleotide sequence: TGTGCCAGTACTGAGGTGGGACTATATAATTCACCCCTCCACTTT. Translation gives CASTEVGLYNSPLHF.

Only one count was recorded for this clone. J is TRBJ2-2 and V is TRBV28, with TRBD1 matching 12 bases. Per germline, CDR1 MDHEN and CDR2 SYDVKM. CDR3 size: 14 residues. The J segment lost 5 bases and the V segment lost 10 bases, leaving 5 bases of the junction unmatched. The CDR3 loop reads CAIKGQGATGELFF. CDR3 DNA: TGTGCCATAAAGGGACAGGGGGCGACCGGGGAGCTGTTTTTT.

J is TRBJ2-2 and V is TRBV19, with D tentatively TRBD1 (6 bases). The CDR3 has 14 amino acids. The V end was cut by 0 bases, the J end by 7 bases, with 9 bases between. Germline CDR1 is LNHDA and CDR2 is SQIVND (reference sequence). The CDR3 DNA sequence: TGTGCCAGTAGTATAGAACAGGGAAGCGGGGAGCTGTTTTTT. Encoded protein: CASSIEQGSGELFF. The whole variable domain, filled in from reference TRBV19 and TRBJ2-2, reads DGGITQSPKYLFRKEGQNVTLSCEQNLNHDAMYWYRQDPGQGLRLIYYSQIVNDFQKGDIAEGYSVSREKKESFPLTVTSAQKNPTAFYLCASSIEQGSGELFFGEGSRLTVL.

The rearrangement links TRBV14 to TRBJ1-1; a weak D match, TRBD1 (6 bases). V gave up 4 bases and J gave up 2 bases, with 17 bases separating them. Looked up from germline, CDR1 is SGHDN and CDR2 is FVKESK. This CDR3 region has 16 residues. In DNA, the CDR3 is TGTGCCAGCAGCCGGTACTCCGGGACACCTAACACTGAAGCTTTCTTT. It is translated as CASSRYSGTPNTEAFF.

Here the CDR3 reads CAWSPRTSGRAGETQYF. The CDR3 DNA follows: TGTGCCTGGAGTCCCCGGACTAGCGGGAGGGCCGGCGAGACCCAGTACTTC. This rearrangement joins TRBV30 to TRBJ2-5; 15 positions match TRBD2. Trimming at V came to 2 bases and at J to 5 bases, leaving 9 bases not matched to a gene. The CDR3 loop spans 17 amino acids. Germline V gene lookup returns CDR1 GTSNPN and CDR2 SVGIG (reference sequence).

This chain links TRBV5-1 with TRBJ2-1; 11 nucleotides line up with TRBD2. This CDR3 region has 14 residues. V lost 5 bases and J lost 2; bases outside the gene matches: 0. CDR1 SGHRS and CDR2 YFSETQ come from the germline V gene. The DNA for the CDR3 is TGCGCCAGCAGTAGCGGGGGGGCCTACAATGAGCAGTTCTTC. It encodes CASSSGGAYNEQFF.

The chain has TRBV7-2 and TRBJ1-6; D is uncertain. The germline V and J ends were trimmed by 5 bases and 6 bases, with 8 bases remaining between them. Per germline, CDR1 SGHTA and CDR2 FQGNSA. This CDR3 region has 13 residues. The CDR3 is CASSPPLNSPLHF. CDR3 nucleotides: TGTGCCAGCAGCCCGCCCCTTAATTCACCCCTCCACTTT.